This TCR beta chain was captured by sequencing in a study of blood T cell repertoires in COVID-19. Study background: Sample material is recorded as cDNA or gDNA derived from T cells, B-cell-depleted T cells, or PBMCs.

Original analysis: The assay estimated nucleated cells by amplifying reference gene primers. Libraries were prepared by immunoSEQ multiplex PCR; TCRdb keeps only in-frame clonotypes and omits some of them. The D gene and trimming were derived from the DNA, and the V and J assignments and clone size from that table. Among under 200,000 clones listed, around 86% were seen once. This CDR3 comprises 14 residues. V was clipped by 3 bases and J by 3 bases, with 12 bases between them. Looked up from germline, CDR1 is SGDLS and CDR2 is YYNGEE. This chain links TRBV9 with TRBJ1-1; D possibly corresponds to TRBD1 (6 bases). The sequencing sample was made of peripheral blood. The sequence was collected from a man between 65 and 85 years old with acute or convalescent COVID-19. In nucleotides, the CDR3 is TGTGCCAGCAGCGCTCGACAGGAACACACTGAAGCTTTCTTT. Its translation is CASSARQEHTEAFF.